The 8 T cell receptor beta chains given below trace back to one sample, sequenced in a study of persistence of HIV-infected CD4 T cells. Overlapping HIV-1 Gag 15-mer peptides at approximately 1 ug per peptide per mL were used. Sorted nonresponding memory CD4+ T cells were CD40L-negative, CD69-negative, CD45RO-high. For these TCRs, the target antigens are not known. The libraries were made with immunoSEQ version 4 in survey mode. The assay was immunoSEQ multiplex PCR, and TCRdb's table has in-frame clones only and misses some. The sample holds about 64,000 clones, under 80% seen once. The specimen was CD4+ T cells sorted from PBMCs after approximately 20-hour stimulation, collected from a patient who received antiretroviral therapy. These TCRs come from an adult man with HIV who was CMV-seropositive.

V and J are TRBV5-1 and TRBJ1-1; D may be TRBD1 (6 bases). From germline, CDR1 is SGHRS and CDR2 YFSETQ. Trimming pared 5 bases from V and 4 bases from J, leaving 15 bases between. The CDR3 has 14 amino acids. The DNA of the CDR3 is TGCGCCAGCAGAGGATCCAGGGGTGGCACTGAAGCTTTCTTT. The encoded protein is CASRGSRGGTEAFF.

The V gene is TRBV5-5, the J gene TRBJ2-3; D remains ambiguous. The CDR3 totals 15 residues. In germline, CDR1 is SGHKS, CDR2 YYEKEE (reference sequence). With 4 bases removed from V and 0 bases from J, the gap between germline ends came to 12 bases. The CDR3 here is CASSQIPSSTDTQYF. CDR3 bases: TGTGCCAGCAGCCAGATCCCCTCTAGCACAGATACGCAGTATTTT.

The V call is TRBV27, the J call TRBJ1-6, with D uncertain. Trimming removed 1 base at V and 7 bases at J, with 11 bases between. The germline gives CDR1 MNHEY, CDR2 SMNVEV (reference sequence). The CDR3 has 15 amino acids. The CDR3 region is CASSLYSFGNSPLHF. The CDR3 nucleotides read TGTGCCAGCAGTTTATACAGCTTTGGGAATTCACCCCTCCACTTT.

The chain recombines TRBV25-1 with TRBJ1-6, with 10 bases that match TRBD1. Losses at the gene ends were 5 bases for V and 9 bases for J; bases not matched to a gene: 4. The CDR3 spans 14 residues. Germline loops: CDR1 MGHDK, CDR2 SYGVNS. This CDR3 is CASSPDRGTSPLHF. CDR3 bases: TGTGCCAGCAGTCCGGACAGGGGGACTTCACCCCTCCACTTT.

This clone has just a few counts. The genes are TRBV4-1 and TRBJ1-5; maybe TRBD1 (5 bases). With 0 bases removed from V and 9 bases from J, the gap between germline ends came to 15 bases. The CDR3 covers 15 residues. The germline gives CDR1 MGHRA, CDR2 YSYEKL. The CDR3 region is CASSQEDGGFRPQHF. The CDR3 region has the DNA TGCGCCAGCAGCCAAGAGGACGGGGGATTCCGGCCCCAGCATTTT.

This sequence joins TRBV19 and TRBJ2-7; a weak D match, TRBD2 (5 bases). CDR1 is LNHDA, CDR2 SQIVND, per germline (reference sequence). With 5 bases removed from V and 3 bases from J, the gap between germline ends came to 17 bases. The CDR3 sequence is 15 residues long. CDR3 in DNA: TGTGCCAGTAGTGCCTCCGGGGTGTTGCGCTACGAGCAGTACTTC. Its translation: CASSASGVLRYEQYF. The full variable domain, in which reference TRBV19 and TRBJ2-7 provide the parts outside the CDR3, is DGGITQSPKYLFRKEGQNVTLSCEQNLNHDAMYWYRQDPGQGLRLIYYSQIVNDFQKGDIAEGYSVSREKKESFPLTVTSAQKNPTAFYLCASSASGVLRYEQYFGPGTRLTVT.

About this clone: Compared with germline, one end of the junction differs, possibly owing to a read error. This chain joins TRBV11-2 and TRBJ2-7; 7 bases agree with TRBD2. This CDR3 spans 13 amino acids. Germline V lookup: CDR1 SGHAT, CDR2 FQNNGV. The CDR3 spells CASSLDYRDYSFF. CDR3 coding DNA: TGTGCCAGCAGCTTAGATTACCGGGACTATTCTTTCTTC.

J is TRBJ2-7 and V is TRBV3-1 (or the pseudogene TRBV3-2), with D maybe TRBD2 (6 bases). Germline CDR1 reads LGHDT; CDR2 reads YNNKEL (reference sequence). The CDR3 spans 17 residues. The V and J ends lost 0 bases and 5 bases respectively, with 20 bases between them. CDR3 nucleotide sequence: TGTGCCAGCAGCCAAGATTCGTACCTGGAGGGGAGGCACGAGCAGTACTTC. As protein: CASSQDSYLEGRHEQYF.